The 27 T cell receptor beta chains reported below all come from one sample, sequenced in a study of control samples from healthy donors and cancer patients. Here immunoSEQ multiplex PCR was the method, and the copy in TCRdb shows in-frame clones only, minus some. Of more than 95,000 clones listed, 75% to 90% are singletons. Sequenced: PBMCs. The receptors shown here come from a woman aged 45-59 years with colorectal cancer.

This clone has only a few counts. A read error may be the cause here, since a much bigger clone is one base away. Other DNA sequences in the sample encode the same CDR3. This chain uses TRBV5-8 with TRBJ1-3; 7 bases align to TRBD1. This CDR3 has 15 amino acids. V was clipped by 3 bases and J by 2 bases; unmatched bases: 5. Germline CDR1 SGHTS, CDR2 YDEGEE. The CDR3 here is CASSSDRIPGNTIYF. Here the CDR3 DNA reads TGTGCCAGCAGCTCGGACAGGATCCCTGGAAACACCATATATTTT.

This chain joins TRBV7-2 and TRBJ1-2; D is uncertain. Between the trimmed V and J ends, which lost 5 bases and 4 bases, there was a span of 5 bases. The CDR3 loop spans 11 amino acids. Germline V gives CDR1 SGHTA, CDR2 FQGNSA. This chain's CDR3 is CASSTLYGYTF. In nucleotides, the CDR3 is TGTGCCAGCAGCACCCTCTATGGCTACACCTTC. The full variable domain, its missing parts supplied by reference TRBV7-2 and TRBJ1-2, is GAGVSQSPSNKVTEKGKDVELRCDPISGHTALYWYRQSLGQGLEFLIYFQGNSAPDKSGLPSDRFSAERTGGSVSTLTIQRTQQEDSAVYLCASSTLYGYTFGSGTRLTVV.

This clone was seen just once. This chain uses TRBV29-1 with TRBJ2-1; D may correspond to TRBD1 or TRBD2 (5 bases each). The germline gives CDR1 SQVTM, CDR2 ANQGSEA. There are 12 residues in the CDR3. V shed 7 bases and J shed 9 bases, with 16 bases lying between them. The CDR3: CSGLLGVTEQFF. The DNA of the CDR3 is TGCAGCGGCTTGCTGGGGGTTACTGAGCAGTTCTTC.

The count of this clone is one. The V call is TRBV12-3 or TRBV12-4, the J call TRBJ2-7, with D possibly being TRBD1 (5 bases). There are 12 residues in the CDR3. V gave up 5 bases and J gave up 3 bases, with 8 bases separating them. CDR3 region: CASSEGVYEQYF. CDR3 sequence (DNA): TGTGCCAGCAGTGAAGGGGTCTACGAGCAGTACTTC.

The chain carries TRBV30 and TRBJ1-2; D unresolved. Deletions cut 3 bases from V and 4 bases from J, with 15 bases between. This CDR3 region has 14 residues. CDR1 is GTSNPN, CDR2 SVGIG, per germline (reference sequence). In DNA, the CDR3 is TGTGCCTGGAGGGTCCACCGGGCCGTCTATGGCTACACCTTC. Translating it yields CAWRVHRAVYGYTF.

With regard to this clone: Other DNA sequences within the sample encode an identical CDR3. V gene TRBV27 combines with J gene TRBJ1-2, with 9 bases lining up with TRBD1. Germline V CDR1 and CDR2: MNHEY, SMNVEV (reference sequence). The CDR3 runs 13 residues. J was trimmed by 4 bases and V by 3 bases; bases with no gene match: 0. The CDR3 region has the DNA TGTGCCAGCAGTTTGACAGGGGGCTATGGCTACACCTTC. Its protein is CASSLTGGYGYTF.

The CDR3 DNA follows: TGTGCCACCGACAGGGGAAGGAGGGGCAATCAGCCCCAGCATTTT. This gives the protein CATDRGRRGNQPQHF. The V gene is TRBV28, the J gene TRBJ1-5; 8 bases line up with TRBD1. V shed 10 bases and J 2 bases; nucleotides not matched to a gene: 10. The CDR3 is 15 residues long. Germline CDR1 reads MDHEN; CDR2 reads SYDVKM.

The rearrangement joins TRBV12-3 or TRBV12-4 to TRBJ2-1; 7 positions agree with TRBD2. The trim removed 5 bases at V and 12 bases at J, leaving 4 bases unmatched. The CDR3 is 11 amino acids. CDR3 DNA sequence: TGTGCCAGCAGTCAAAGCGGGGCGCAGTTCTTC. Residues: CASSQSGAQFF.

CDR3 sequence: CASSLEATGDQPQHF. CDR3 DNA sequence: TGTGCCAGCAGCTTAGAGGCGACAGGGGATCAGCCCCAGCATTTT. The V call is TRBV7-2, the J call TRBJ1-5; 8 bases match TRBD1. V trimming: 1 base; J trimming: 5 bases; junction bases outside the gene matches: 4. The CDR3 length is 15 residues. Germline assignment: CDR1 SGHTA and CDR2 FQGNSA.

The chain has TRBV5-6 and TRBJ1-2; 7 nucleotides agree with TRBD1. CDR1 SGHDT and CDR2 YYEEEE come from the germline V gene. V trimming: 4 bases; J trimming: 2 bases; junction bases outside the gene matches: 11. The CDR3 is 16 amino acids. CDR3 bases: TGTGCCAGCAGCATAGACAGGGTGTACGTAAACTATGGCTACACCTTC. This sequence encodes CASSIDRVYVNYGYTF.

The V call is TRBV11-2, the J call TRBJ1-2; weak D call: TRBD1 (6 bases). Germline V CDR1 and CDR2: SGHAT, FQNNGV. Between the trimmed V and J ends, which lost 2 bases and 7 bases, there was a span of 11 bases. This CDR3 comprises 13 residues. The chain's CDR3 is CASSLPGARGYTF. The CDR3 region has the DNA TGTGCCAGCAGCTTACCGGGGGCGCGTGGCTACACCTTC.

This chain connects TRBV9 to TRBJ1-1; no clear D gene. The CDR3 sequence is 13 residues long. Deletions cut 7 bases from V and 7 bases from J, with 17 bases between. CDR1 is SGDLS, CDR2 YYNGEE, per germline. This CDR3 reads CASSTPGRGEAFF. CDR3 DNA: TGTGCCAGCTCAACTCCCGGGCGGGGTGAAGCTTTCTTT.

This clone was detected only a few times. DNA for the CDR3: TGTGCCAGCAGCCAAGTACGACTAGCGGGAGAGCGCTATGAGCAGTTCTTC. This encodes CASSQVRLAGERYEQFF. The chain couples TRBV14 to TRBJ2-1, with 12 bases that match TRBD2. V lost 1 base to trimming and J lost 8 bases; unmatched junction nucleotides: 9. Germline V gives CDR1 SGHDN, CDR2 FVKESK. The CDR3 has 17 amino acids.

CDR3 sequence reads: CASSLAGGNQPQHF. DNA of the CDR3: TGCGCCAGCAGCCTGGCCGGTGGCAATCAGCCCCAGCATTTT. V and J are TRBV5-1 and TRBJ1-5; D is uncertain. Germline CDR1 reads SGHRS; CDR2 reads YFSETQ. This CDR3 spans 14 amino acids. Trimming left V 4 bases short and J 2 bases short, with 10 bases between. The full variable domain, in which reference TRBV5-1 and TRBJ1-5 provide the parts outside the CDR3, is KAGVTQTPRYLIKTRGQQVTLSCSPISGHRSVSWYQQTPGQGLQFLFEYFSETQRNKGNFPGRFSGRQFSNSRSEMNVSTLELGDSALYLCASSLAGGNQPQHFGDGTRLSIL.

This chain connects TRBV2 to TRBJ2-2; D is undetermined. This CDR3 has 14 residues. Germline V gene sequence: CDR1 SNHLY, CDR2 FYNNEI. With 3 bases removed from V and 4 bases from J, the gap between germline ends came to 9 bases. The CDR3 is CASSEGLGTGELFF. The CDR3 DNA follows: TGTGCCAGCAGTGAGGGCTTAGGCACCGGGGAGCTGTTTTTT.

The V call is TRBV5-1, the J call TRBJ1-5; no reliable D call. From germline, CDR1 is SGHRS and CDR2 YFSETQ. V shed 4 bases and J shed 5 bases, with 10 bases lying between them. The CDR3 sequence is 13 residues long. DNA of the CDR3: TGCGCCAGCAGCGCGTGGACGGATCAGCCCCAGCATTTT. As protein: CASSAWTDQPQHF.

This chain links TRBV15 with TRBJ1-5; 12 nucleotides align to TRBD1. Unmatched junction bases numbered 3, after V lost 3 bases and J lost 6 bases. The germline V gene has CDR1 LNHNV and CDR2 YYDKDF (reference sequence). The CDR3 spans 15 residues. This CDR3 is CATSRGQGAGQPQHF. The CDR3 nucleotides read TGTGCCACCAGCAGGGGACAGGGGGCCGGTCAGCCCCAGCATTTT.

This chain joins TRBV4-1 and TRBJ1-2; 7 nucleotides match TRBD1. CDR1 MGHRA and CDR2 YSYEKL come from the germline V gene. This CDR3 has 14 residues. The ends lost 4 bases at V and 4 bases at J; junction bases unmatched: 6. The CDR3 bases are TGCGCCAGCAGCCCGGACAGGAGGGGCTATGGCTACACCTTC. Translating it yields CASSPDRRGYGYTF.

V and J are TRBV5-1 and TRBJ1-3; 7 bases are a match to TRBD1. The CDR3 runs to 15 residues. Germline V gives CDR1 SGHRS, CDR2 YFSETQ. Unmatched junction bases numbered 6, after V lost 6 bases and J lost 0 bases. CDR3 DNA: TGCGCCAGCAAGACAGGGAGTGGCTCTGGAAACACCATATATTTT. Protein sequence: CASKTGSGSGNTIYF.

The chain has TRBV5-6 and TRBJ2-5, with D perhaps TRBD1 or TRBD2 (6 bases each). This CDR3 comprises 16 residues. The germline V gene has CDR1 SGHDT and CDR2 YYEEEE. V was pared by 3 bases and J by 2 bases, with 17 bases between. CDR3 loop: CASSSTTQGTQETQYF. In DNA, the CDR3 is TGTGCCAGCAGCTCTACAACGCAGGGGACTCAAGAGACCCAGTACTTC.

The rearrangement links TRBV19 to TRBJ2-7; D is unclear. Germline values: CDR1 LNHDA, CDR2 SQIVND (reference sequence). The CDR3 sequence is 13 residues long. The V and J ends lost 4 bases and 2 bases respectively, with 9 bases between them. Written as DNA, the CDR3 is TGTGCCAGTAGTACACAGTTAACCTACGAGCAGTACTTC. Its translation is CASSTQLTYEQYF. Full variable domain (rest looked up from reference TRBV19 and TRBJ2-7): DGGITQSPKYLFRKEGQNVTLSCEQNLNHDAMYWYRQDPGQGLRLIYYSQIVNDFQKGDIAEGYSVSREKKESFPLTVTSAQKNPTAFYLCASSTQLTYEQYFGPGTRLTVT.

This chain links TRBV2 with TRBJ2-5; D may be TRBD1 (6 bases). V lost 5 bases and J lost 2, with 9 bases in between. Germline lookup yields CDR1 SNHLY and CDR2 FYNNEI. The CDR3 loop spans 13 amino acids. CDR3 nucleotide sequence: TGTGCCAGCAGTAGGGGGATACAAGAGACCCAGTACTTC. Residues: CASSRGIQETQYF.

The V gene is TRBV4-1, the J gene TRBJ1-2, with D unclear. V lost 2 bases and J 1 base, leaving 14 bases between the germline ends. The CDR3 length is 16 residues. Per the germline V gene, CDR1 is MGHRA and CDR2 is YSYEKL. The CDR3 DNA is TGCGCCAGCAGCCAATACCCGGTGAACGATAACTATGGCTACACCTTC. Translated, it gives CASSQYPVNDNYGYTF.

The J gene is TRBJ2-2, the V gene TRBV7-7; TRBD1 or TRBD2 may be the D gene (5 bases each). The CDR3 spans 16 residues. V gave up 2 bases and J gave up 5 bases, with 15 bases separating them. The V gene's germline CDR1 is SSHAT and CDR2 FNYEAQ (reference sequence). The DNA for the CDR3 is TGTGCCAGCAGCTTAAACCCTGGGGGAATGACCGGGGAGCTGTTTTTT. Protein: CASSLNPGGMTGELFF.

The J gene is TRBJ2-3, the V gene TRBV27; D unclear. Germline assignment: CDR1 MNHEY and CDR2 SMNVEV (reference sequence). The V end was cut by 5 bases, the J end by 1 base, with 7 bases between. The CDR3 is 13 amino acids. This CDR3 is CASSPPGTDTQYF. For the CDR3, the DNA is TGTGCCAGCAGTCCCCCCGGCACAGATACGCAGTATTTT.

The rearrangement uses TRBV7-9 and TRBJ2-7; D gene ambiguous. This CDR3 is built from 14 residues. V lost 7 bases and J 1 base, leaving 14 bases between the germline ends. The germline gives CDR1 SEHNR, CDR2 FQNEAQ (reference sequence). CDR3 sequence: CASTRTGGSYEQYF. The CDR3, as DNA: TGTGCCAGCACACGGACGGGCGGATCCTACGAGCAGTACTTC.

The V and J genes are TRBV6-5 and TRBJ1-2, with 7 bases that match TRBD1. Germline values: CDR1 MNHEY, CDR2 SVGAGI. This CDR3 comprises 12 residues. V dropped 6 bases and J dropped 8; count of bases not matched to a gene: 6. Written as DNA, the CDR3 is TGTGCCAGCAGGGAGGGGGCTGTGGGCTACACCTTC. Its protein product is CASREGAVGYTF.